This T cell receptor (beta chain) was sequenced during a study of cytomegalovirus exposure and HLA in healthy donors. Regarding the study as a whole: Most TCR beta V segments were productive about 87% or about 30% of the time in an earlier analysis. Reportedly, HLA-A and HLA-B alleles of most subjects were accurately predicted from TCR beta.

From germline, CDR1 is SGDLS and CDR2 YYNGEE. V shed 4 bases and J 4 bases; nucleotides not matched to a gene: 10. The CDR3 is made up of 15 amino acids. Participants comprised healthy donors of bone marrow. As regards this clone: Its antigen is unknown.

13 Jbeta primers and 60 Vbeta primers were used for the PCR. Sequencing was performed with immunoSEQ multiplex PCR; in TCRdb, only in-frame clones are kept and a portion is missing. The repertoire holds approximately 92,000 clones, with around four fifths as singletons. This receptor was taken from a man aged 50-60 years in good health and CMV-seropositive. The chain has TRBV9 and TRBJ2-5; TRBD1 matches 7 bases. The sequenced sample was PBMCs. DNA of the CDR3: TGTGCCAGCAGCCCTGGACAGGCTTCGACAGAGACCCAGTACTTC. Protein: CASSPGQASTETQYF. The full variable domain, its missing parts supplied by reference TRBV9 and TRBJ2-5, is DSGVTQTPKHLITATGQRVTLRCSPRSGDLSVYWYQQSLDQGLQFLIQYYNGEERAKGNILERFSAQQFPDLHSELNLSSLELGDSALYFCASSPGQASTETQYFGPGTRLLVL.